These 8 T cell receptor beta chains were all obtained from the same sample, sequenced in a study of vaccination and CD4 T cells after COVID-19. Treatment of the sample: approximately 9-day PBMC culture with coronavirus spike peptide pools or control peptides (ViraFEST assay). Antigen specificity for these receptors is unknown. The Oncomine TCR Beta short-read assay sequenced DNA from cultured CD4+ T cells. One entry per CDR3 protein, called by TCRdb with MiXCR from the PCR reads. The table has around 20,000 distinct CDR3 sequences, around 46% seen once; the top ten hold more than 4%. The sequenced sample was CD4+ T cells from blood, cultured in vitro, obtained before SARS-CoV-2 vaccination. Source of these receptors: a human donor who had recovered from COVID-19.

The chain carries TRBV6-2 or TRBV6-3 and TRBJ2-5; 10 nucleotides line up with TRBD2. The germline V gene has CDR1 MNHEY and CDR2 SVGEGT. With 11 bases clipped from V and 2 bases from J, the junction kept 8 bases outside the gene matches. The CDR3 has 14 residues. The CDR3 protein is CAGSSGGIQETQYF. CDR3 coding DNA: TGTGCCGGCTCTAGCGGGGGAATACAAGAGACCCAGTACTTC.

This chain links TRBV7-9 with TRBJ1-4; D remains ambiguous. The CDR3 sequence is 12 residues long. Germline CDR1 is SEHNR and CDR2 is FQNEAQ (reference sequence). Trimming took 1 base from V and 12 from J, leaving 9 bases between them. The chain's CDR3 is CASSLEGNQLFF. In DNA form, the CDR3 reads TGTGCCAGCAGCTTAGAGGGCAACCAACTGTTTTTT.

In the case of this clonotype: Possible read error: a much larger clone is one base away. The gene calls are TRBV19 and TRBJ1-6, with TRBD1 identical over 8 bases. V lost 7 bases, J lost 9 bases, and 8 bases stayed unmatched. CDR3 length equals 14 residues. Germline CDR1 LNHDA, CDR2 SQIVND (reference sequence). CDR3 residues: CASIGDRTSSPLHF. For the CDR3, the DNA is TGTGCCAGTATCGGGGACAGGACGAGTTCACCCCTCCACTTT.

This clonotype was detected a few times. CDR3 nucleotide sequence: TGTGCCAGCAGCTTAGCAAGCGGATCGAACACCGGGGAGCTGTTTTTT. Encoded protein: CASSLASGSNTGELFF. This sequence joins TRBV7-8 and TRBJ2-2; maybe TRBD2 (5 bases). CDR1 is SGHVS, CDR2 FQNEAQ, per germline. CDR3 length equals 16 residues. Trimming cost V 0 bases and J 0 bases, with 8 bases left between them.

The gene calls are TRBV11-3 and TRBJ2-1; D not certain. The CDR3 totals 17 residues. Trimming removed 5 bases at V and 0 bases at J, with 17 bases between. Germline CDR1 and CDR2: SGHNT and YENEEA. Written as DNA, the CDR3 is TGTGCCAGCAGCGCATGGTCGTCGAAGAGCTCCTACAATGAGCAGTTCTTC. Encoded protein: CASSAWSSKSSYNEQFF.

This chain links TRBV19 with TRBJ2-5; either TRBD1 or TRBD2 may fit D (5 bases each). The length of the CDR3 is 17 residues. Germline V lookup: CDR1 LNHDA, CDR2 SQIVND (reference sequence). Trimming left V 2 bases short and J 4 bases short, with 20 bases between. CDR3 DNA sequence: TGTGCCAGTAGTATAAGTCGGGGCCACGGAAGAGGAGAGACCCAGTACTTC. Translated, it gives CASSISRGHGRGETQYF.

A few counts support this clonotype. V is TRBV7-9 and J is TRBJ1-2, with TRBD1 as a possible D gene (6 bases). The CDR3 runs 15 residues. CDR1 and CDR2 from the germline V gene are SEHNR and FQNEAQ (reference sequence). V lost 6 bases and J lost 6, with 20 bases in between. CDR3 protein: CASSSKTGRLDGYTF. The CDR3 region has the DNA TGTGCCAGCAGTTCTAAGACAGGTAGACTCGATGGCTACACCTTC.

V and J are TRBV27 and TRBJ1-4; 9 bases match TRBD1. The CDR3 has 15 amino acids. Germline-derived CDR1 and CDR2 are MNHEY and SMNVEV (reference sequence). J gave up 11 bases and V 4 bases, and 11 bases lay outside the gene matches. CDR3 coding DNA: TGTGCCAGCAGTTCATACTCCGGGACAGGGATCAAACTGTTTTTT. Translation: CASSSYSGTGIKLFF.